The T cell receptor beta chain described here comes from a study of technical replicates of blood from a few donors. The CDR3 covers 12 residues. Germline V gene sequence: CDR1 SGHNT, CDR2 YENEEA. V lost 5 bases to trimming and J lost 8 bases, with 11 bases between them. Assay: immunoSEQ multiplex PCR; the TCRdb copy retains only in-frame clones and omits some. The sample lists about 71,000 clones, approximately 96% seen once, with approximately 0.2% in the top ten. The TCR originated in a human donor in good health. This chain joins TRBV11-3 and TRBJ2-3; perhaps TRBD2 as D (6 bases). Sample: T cells isolated from PBMCs. CDR3 amino acids: CASSVGSGTQYF. CDR3 sequence (DNA): TGTGCCAGCAGCGTCGGGAGTGGTACGCAGTATTTT.